This T cell receptor (beta chain) was identified in a study of blood T cells in healthy people across ages. The study's findings and limits: The study could not conclusively compare naive and antigen-experienced cells, given its unsorted PBMCs. A roughly linear fall in TCR beta diversity per million T cells was seen with increasing age.

Primers used in a second PCR of roughly 6 to 12 cycles were a sample-barcoded 5' primer and a J-beta primer mix. TCRdb independently ran MiXCR on the 5' RACE reads; one entry per CDR3 protein. The sample records under 950,000 distinct CDR3 sequences, about 20% being singletons. Each donor gave around 9.3 milliliters of peripheral blood. Per-sample PBMC isolation yielded at least 6.5 million cells. A remark on this clonotype: As yet, its antigen is unknown.

The TCR sequence derives from an older man in good health. Source material: blood.

In nucleotides, the CDR3 is TGTGCCAGCAGCCCGGCCGGGACGCCGCAAGCTTTCTTT. As protein: CASSPAGTPQAFF. V and J are TRBV7-2 and TRBJ1-1; perhaps TRBD1 as D (5 bases). In germline, CDR1 is SGHTA, CDR2 FQGNSA. The CDR3 runs to 13 residues. V lost 5 bases, J lost 9 bases, and 16 bases lay in between.